These 21 T cell receptor beta chains came from one sample sequenced in a study of regulatory T cells in long-lasting Graves disease. Time point described: newly diagnosed GD, antithyroid drugs for less than 3 months. Extracted PBMC RNA gave rise to the TCR library. To make TCR beta libraries, researchers used iRepertoire HTBI primers and Arm-PCR of CDR3 regions. Each CDR3 protein is one row after TCRdb ran MiXCR on the multiplex PCR reads. The sample contains about 200,000 distinct CDR3 sequences, approximately 20% of which appear only once. Sequencing was performed on peripheral blood mononuclear cells (PBMCs), taken at new diagnosis, from a patient treated with antithyroid drugs. The receptors stem from a female donor with Graves disease.

Of note for this clonotype: This sequence is one base from a far larger clone and is likely a read error. The conserved closing phenylalanine or tryptophan is absent in this CDR3, likely reflecting a read error. The chain links TRBV9 to TRBJ2-5; 10 bases align to TRBD1. CDR1 and CDR2 (germline): SGDLS, YYNGEE. Trimming cost V 6 bases and J 5 bases; bases outside gene matches: 13. This CDR3 spans 16 amino acids. This CDR3 reads CASTLGDRGRRETQYL. The DNA of the CDR3 is TGTGCCAGCACCCTCGGCGACAGGGGGCGCCGGGAGACCCAGTACCTC.

This clonotype was recorded at least ten times. The J gene is TRBJ1-1, the V gene TRBV11-2, with D uncertain. CDR1 is SGHAT, CDR2 FQNNGV, per germline. The ends were cut back, 3 bases at V and 0 bases at J, with 5 bases in the middle. The CDR3 has 13 amino acids. CDR3 amino acids: CASSFSMNTEAFF. As DNA, the CDR3 is TGTGCCAGCAGCTTCAGCATGAACACTGAAGCTTTCTTT. Using reference TRBV11-2 and TRBJ1-1 for the parts outside the CDR3, the full variable domain is EAGVAQSPRYKIIEKRQSVAFWCNPISGHATLYWYQQILGQGPKLLIQFQNNGVVDDSQLPKDRFSAERLKGVDSTLKIQPAKLEDSAVYLCASSFSMNTEAFFGQGTRLTVV.

This clonotype has a count of ten or more. The chain links TRBV12-3 or TRBV12-4 to TRBJ1-1, with D unresolved. Between the trimmed V and J ends, which lost 0 bases and 1 base, there was a span of 3 bases. The CDR3 sequence is 13 residues long. This chain's CDR3 is CASSLASNTEAFF. The CDR3 DNA sequence: TGTGCCAGCAGTTTAGCCTCGAACACTGAAGCTTTCTTT.

This clonotype came up many times. The chain couples TRBV10-2 to TRBJ2-7; the match to TRBD2 covers 11 bases. This CDR3 comprises 15 residues. Germline values: CDR1 WSHSY, CDR2 SAAADI. V lost 6 bases, J lost 5 bases, and 9 bases stayed unmatched. The CDR3 nucleotides read TGCGCCAGCAGACCCCGGGCACTAGCGGGAGACGAGCAGTACTTC. Residues: CASRPRALAGDEQYF.

Many counts were recorded for this clonotype. The rearrangement links TRBV29-1 to TRBJ1-1, with 7 bases matching TRBD1. There are 16 residues in the CDR3. The germline CDR1 and CDR2 sequences are SQVTM and ANQGSEA. V was pared by 4 bases and J by 0 bases, with 11 bases of the junction left unmatched. CDR3 residues: CSVVARGRGMNTEAFF. The CDR3 DNA follows: TGCAGCGTTGTGGCCAGGGGGAGGGGTATGAACACTGAAGCTTTCTTT.

This clonotype has at least ten counts. The chain is built from TRBV30 and TRBJ1-2; no firm D call. Deletions cut 0 bases from V and 2 bases from J, with 10 bases between. The length of the CDR3 is 14 residues. The germline V gene encodes CDR1 GTSNPN and CDR2 SVGIG (reference sequence). CDR3 sequence (DNA): TGTGCCTGGAGTGTATTTGACGGAAACTATGGCTACACCTTC. Its protein product is CAWSVFDGNYGYTF.

This clonotype was recorded a few times. The V gene is TRBV10-1, the J gene TRBJ2-3; 7 nucleotides match TRBD2. The germline V gene encodes CDR1 WNHNN and CDR2 SYGVQD (reference sequence). CDR3 length equals 18 residues. Trimming cost V 0 bases and J 8 bases; bases outside gene matches: 17. This chain's CDR3 is CASSESEYSGRAGSTQYF. As DNA, the CDR3 is TGCGCCAGCAGTGAGTCGGAGTACAGTGGGAGGGCCGGGAGTACGCAGTATTTT.

The gene calls are TRBV4-3 and TRBJ2-3, with D perhaps matching TRBD2 (6 bases). In germline, CDR1 is LGHNA, CDR2 YSLEER. The CDR3 sequence is 15 residues long. With 0 bases removed from V and 3 bases from J, the gap between germline ends came to 10 bases. CDR3 loop: CASSQELATTDTQYF. The CDR3 nucleotides are TGCGCCAGCAGCCAAGAACTAGCAACTACAGATACGCAGTATTTT.

This clonotype was seen many times. This chain joins TRBV7-3 and TRBJ2-1, with D hard to call. Trimming took 6 bases from V and 6 from J, leaving 12 bases between them. CDR3 length equals 13 residues. The germline V gene encodes CDR1 SGHTA and CDR2 FQGTGA. The CDR3, as DNA: TGTGCCAGCAGTTCAAGGTGGGGCAATGAGCAGTTCTTC. Translating it yields CASSSRWGNEQFF. Full variable domain (outside the CDR3, taken from reference TRBV7-3 and TRBJ2-1): GAGVSQTPSNKVTEKGKYVELRCDPISGHTALYWYRQSLGQGPEFLIYFQGTGAADDSGLPNDRFFAVRPEGSVSTLKIQRTERGDSAVYLCASSSRWGNEQFFGPGTRLTVL.

This rearrangement joins TRBV2 to TRBJ1-1; maybe TRBD1 (6 bases). The CDR3 is 13 amino acids. Germline V CDR1 and CDR2: SNHLY, FYNNEI. CDR3 in amino acids: CARSPGAGTEAFF. As DNA, the CDR3 is TGTGCACGTAGTCCGGGGGCGGGCACTGAAGCTTTCTTT. The whole variable domain, remainder taken from reference TRBV2 and TRBJ1-1, is EPEVTQTPSHQVTQMGQEVILRCVPISNHLYFYWYRQILGQKVEFLVSFYNNEISEKSEIFDDQFSVERPDGSNFTLKIRSTKLEDSAMYFCARSPGAGTEAFFGQGTRLTVV.

The CDR3 is CAISQWGQGSIEQFF. CDR3 nucleotides: TGTGCCATCTCGCAGTGGGGACAGGGCAGTATTGAGCAGTTCTTC. The J gene is TRBJ2-1, the V gene TRBV10-3; 9 nucleotides agree with TRBD1. The CDR3 is 15 amino acids. Germline CDR1 reads ENHRY; CDR2 reads SYGVKD. Unmatched junction bases numbered 14, after V lost 8 bases and J lost 9 bases.

This clonotype was counted ten times or more. The chain is built from TRBV18 and TRBJ2-5; a possible D gene is TRBD1 (6 bases). CDR3 length equals 14 residues. Per the germline V gene, CDR1 is KGHSH and CDR2 is LQKENI. V gave up 1 base and J gave up 5 bases, with 11 bases separating them. The CDR3 reads CASSPLAGDETQYF. CDR3 DNA sequence: TGTGCCAGCTCACCACTCGCAGGGGACGAGACCCAGTACTTC.

This sequence joins TRBV12-3 or TRBV12-4 and TRBJ1-2; TRBD1 matches at 7 bases. The CDR3 length is 13 residues. V shed 2 bases, J shed 7 bases, and the junction held 4 bases outside the gene matches. CDR3 protein: CASSLKGAGGYTF. In DNA, the CDR3 is TGTGCCAGCAGTTTAAAGGGGGCTGGTGGCTACACCTTC.

This clonotype has ten or more counts. CDR3 nucleotide sequence: TGTGCCAGCAGCCAAAACGATGCAGGGTGGATGAGTAACACTGAAGCTTTCTTT. It yields the protein CASSQNDAGWMSNTEAFF. The rearrangement uses TRBV3-1 and TRBJ1-1, with TRBD1 as a possible D gene (5 bases). The germline V and J ends were trimmed by 2 bases and 2 bases, with 21 bases remaining between them. The CDR3 runs 18 residues. CDR1 LGHDT and CDR2 YNNKEL come from the germline V gene (reference sequence).

This clonotype was observed many times. V is TRBV24-1 and J is TRBJ1-5; D possibly corresponds to TRBD1 (6 bases). The CDR3 loop spans 15 amino acids. V lost 4 bases and J 0 bases, leaving 9 bases between the germline ends. CDR1 KGHDR and CDR2 SFDVKD come from the germline V gene. The CDR3 is CATSDNRDSNQPQHF. Here the CDR3 DNA reads TGTGCCACCAGTGACAACAGGGATAGCAATCAGCCCCAGCATTTT.

This clonotype was recorded many times. The chain links TRBV27 to TRBJ1-1, with D hard to call. V lost 6 bases and J 4 bases, leaving 9 bases between the germline ends. The CDR3 runs to 12 residues. CDR1 is MNHEY, CDR2 SMNVEV, per germline (reference sequence). The DNA for the CDR3 is TGTGCCAGCAGAGCAACAGTCACTGAAGCTTTCTTT. Its translation is CASRATVTEAFF.

This clonotype was found many times. The gene calls are TRBV12-3 or TRBV12-4 and TRBJ2-6, with D possibly TRBD2 on 5 matching bases. CDR3 size: 15 residues. The V gene lost 10 bases and the J gene lost 0 bases, with 13 bases spanning the gap. The CDR3 sequence is CATADGSSGANVLTF. CDR3 DNA sequence: TGTGCCACAGCAGATGGGAGCTCTGGGGCCAACGTCCTGACTTTC.

This clonotype was seen ten or more times. The genes are TRBV15 and TRBJ2-7; tentatively, D is TRBD1 (7 bases). Germline assignment: CDR1 LNHNV and CDR2 YYDKDF (reference sequence). The CDR3 covers 19 residues. V shed 0 bases and J shed 0 bases, with 21 bases lying between them. CDR3 DNA sequence: TGTGCCACCAGCAGAGAGAGTGGAGGGGGCCCTGGGTCCTCCTACGAGCAGTACTTC. This translates into CATSRESGGGPGSSYEQYF.

About this clonotype itself: It may be a read error: a sequence one base away is much more abundant. This chain joins TRBV7-8 and TRBJ2-7, with 8 bases matching TRBD1. CDR1 is SGHVS and CDR2 is FQNEAQ in the germline V gene. The CDR3 is made up of 15 amino acids. In DNA form, the CDR3 reads TGTGCCAGCGGCTTAGATTCAGGGGGCAAGAACGAGCAGTACTTC. Its translation is CASGLDSGGKNEQYF.

This chain connects TRBV11-2 to TRBJ2-5; perhaps TRBD2 as D (7 bases). The CDR3 length is 16 residues. V was pared by 3 bases and J by 4 bases, with 18 bases between. The germline V gene has CDR1 SGHAT and CDR2 FQNNGV. Here the CDR3 DNA reads TGTGCCAGCAGCTTCGACGGGGGGCTTCCCGGAGAGACCCAGTACTTC. Translating gives CASSFDGGLPGETQYF. Full variable domain (missing parts from reference TRBV11-2 and TRBJ2-5): EAGVAQSPRYKIIEKRQSVAFWCNPISGHATLYWYQQILGQGPKLLIQFQNNGVVDDSQLPKDRFSAERLKGVDSTLKIQPAKLEDSAVYLCASSFDGGLPGETQYFGPGTRLLVL.

The chain carries TRBV9 and TRBJ2-1; 11 bases line up with TRBD2. The germline V gene has CDR1 SGDLS and CDR2 YYNGEE. V was clipped by 1 base and J by 7 bases; unmatched bases: 10. This CDR3 spans 17 amino acids. The CDR3 spells CASSVIAGGPLENEQFF. The CDR3 DNA sequence: TGTGCCAGCAGCGTAATAGCGGGAGGGCCGCTGGAGAATGAGCAGTTCTTC.